The clone carrying this TCR beta chain was seen only once. No antigen is known for it. This entry belongs to a study of cytomegalovirus exposure and HLA in healthy donors. Looking at the study overall: Out of 350 to 400 genotyped donors, roughly 80% belonged to the Caucasian-associated ancestry cluster. Points from the study as a whole: A later analysis linked a missense variant in DCLRE1C to the trimming of TCR beta V and J genes.

The CDR3 sequence is 14 residues long. The germline gives CDR1 SQVTM, CDR2 ANQGSEA. Trimming removed 3 bases at V and 8 bases at J, with 16 bases between. The study ran its PCR with 60 Vbeta and 13 Jbeta primers. TCRdb's copy holds only in-frame clones and misses some; the assay was immunoSEQ multiplex PCR. Of about 72,000 clones in the sample, approximately 78% were seen once. The sample taken for sequencing was PBMCs. The chain couples TRBV29-1 to TRBJ1-4; possibly TRBD1 for D (5 bases). The sequence was obtained from a man aged 18-30 years in good health and CMV-seronegative. CDR3 sequence (DNA): TGCAGCGTTGAGGACGGGGGTTCGGGCGAAAAACTGTTTTTT. This codes for CSVEDGGSGEKLFF. Full variable domain (missing parts from reference TRBV29-1 and TRBJ1-4): SAVISQKPSRDICQRGTSLTIQCQVDSQVTMMFWYRQQPGQSLTLIATANQGSEATYESGFVIDKFPISRPNLTFSTLTVSNMSPEDSSIYLCSVEDGGSGEKLFFGSGTQLSVL.